This T cell receptor beta chain was sequenced for a study of CD39 and CD103 CD8 tumor-infiltrating T cells. The repertoire was sequenced with immunoSEQ multiplex PCR; TCRdb's copy has only in-frame clones and lacks some. The repertoire holds 2,000 to 2,500 clones, with just over 70% as singletons. Germline CDR1 is SGHNT and CDR2 is YYREEE (reference sequence). The V and J ends lost 4 bases and 4 bases, in that order; junction bases with no gene match: 4. This CDR3 comprises 14 residues. The sample comprised CD39- CD103- CD8+ T cells sorted from the tumor. Subset indicated: CD103-CD39- double-negative CD45RA- CD8 T cells. This chain connects TRBV5-4 to TRBJ2-1; 8 bases agree with TRBD2. This clonotype originated in a human donor with head and neck squamous cell carcinoma. The CDR3 spells CASSERGQYNEQFF. CDR3 nucleotides: TGTGCCAGCAGCGAGCGGGGGCAATACAATGAGCAGTTCTTC. Using reference TRBV5-4 and TRBJ2-1 for the parts outside the CDR3, the full variable domain is ETGVTQSPTHLIKTRGQQVTLRCSSQSGHNTVSWYQQALGQGPQFIFQYYREEENGRGNFPPRFSGLQFPNYSSELNVNALELDDSALYLCASSERGQYNEQFFGPGTRLTVL.